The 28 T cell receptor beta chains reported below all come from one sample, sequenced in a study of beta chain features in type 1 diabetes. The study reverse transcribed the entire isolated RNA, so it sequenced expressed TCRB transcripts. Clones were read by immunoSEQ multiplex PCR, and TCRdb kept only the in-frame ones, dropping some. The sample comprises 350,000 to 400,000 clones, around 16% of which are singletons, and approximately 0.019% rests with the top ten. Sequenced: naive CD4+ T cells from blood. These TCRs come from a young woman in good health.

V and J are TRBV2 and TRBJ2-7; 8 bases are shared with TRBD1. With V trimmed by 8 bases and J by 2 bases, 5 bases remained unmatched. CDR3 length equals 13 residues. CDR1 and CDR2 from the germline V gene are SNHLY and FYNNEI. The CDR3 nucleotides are TGTGCCAGCCCCGGGACAGGCCCCTACGAGCAGTACTTC. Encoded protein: CASPGTGPYEQYF. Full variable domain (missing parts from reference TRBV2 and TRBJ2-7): EPEVTQTPSHQVTQMGQEVILRCVPISNHLYFYWYRQILGQKVEFLVSFYNNEISEKSEIFDDQFSVERPDGSNFTLKIRSTKLEDSAMYFCASPGTGPYEQYFGPGTRLTVT.

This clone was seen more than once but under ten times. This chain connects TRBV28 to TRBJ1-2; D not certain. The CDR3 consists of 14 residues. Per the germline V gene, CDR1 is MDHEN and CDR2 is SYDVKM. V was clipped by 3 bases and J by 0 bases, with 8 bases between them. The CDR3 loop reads CASSLDLANYGYTF. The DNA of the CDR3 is TGTGCCAGCAGTTTGGATCTAGCTAACTATGGCTACACCTTC.

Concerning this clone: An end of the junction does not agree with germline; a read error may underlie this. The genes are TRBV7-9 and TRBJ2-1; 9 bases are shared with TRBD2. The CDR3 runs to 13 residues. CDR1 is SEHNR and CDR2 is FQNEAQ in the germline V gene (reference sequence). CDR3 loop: CASSLDIAGERFF. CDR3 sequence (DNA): TGTGCCAGCAGCTTAGATATAGCGGGGGAGCGGTTCTTC.

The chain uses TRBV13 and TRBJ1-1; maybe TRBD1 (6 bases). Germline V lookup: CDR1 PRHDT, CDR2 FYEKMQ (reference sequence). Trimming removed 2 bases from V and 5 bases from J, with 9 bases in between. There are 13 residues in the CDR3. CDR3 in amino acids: CASSLQGQTEAFF. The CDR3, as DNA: TGTGCCAGCAGCTTACAGGGGCAAACTGAAGCTTTCTTT.

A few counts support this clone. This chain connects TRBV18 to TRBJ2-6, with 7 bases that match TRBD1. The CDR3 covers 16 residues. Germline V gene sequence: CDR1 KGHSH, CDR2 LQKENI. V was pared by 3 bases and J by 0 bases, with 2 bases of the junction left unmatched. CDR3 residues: CASSPGQNSGANVLTF. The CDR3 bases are TGTGCCAGCTCACCGGGACAGAACTCTGGGGCCAACGTCCTGACTTTC. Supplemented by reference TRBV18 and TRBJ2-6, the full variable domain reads NAGVMQNPRHLVRRRGQEARLRCSPMKGHSHVYWYRQLPEEGLKFMVYLQKENIIDESGMPKERFSAEFPKEGPSILRIQQVVRGDSAAYFCASSPGQNSGANVLTFGAGSRLTVL.

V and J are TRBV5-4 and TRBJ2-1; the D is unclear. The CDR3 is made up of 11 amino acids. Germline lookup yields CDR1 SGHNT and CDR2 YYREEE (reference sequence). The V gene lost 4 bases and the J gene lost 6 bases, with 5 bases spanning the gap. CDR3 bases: TGTGCCAGCAGCGGCTCCAATGAGCAGTTCTTC. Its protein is CASSGSNEQFF.

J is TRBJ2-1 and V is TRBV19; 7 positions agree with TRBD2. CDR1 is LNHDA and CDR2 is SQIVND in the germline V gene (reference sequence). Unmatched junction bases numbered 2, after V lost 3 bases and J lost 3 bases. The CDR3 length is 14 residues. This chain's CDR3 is CASSIGRGYNEQFF. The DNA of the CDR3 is TGTGCCAGTAGTATTGGGAGGGGCTACAATGAGCAGTTCTTC.

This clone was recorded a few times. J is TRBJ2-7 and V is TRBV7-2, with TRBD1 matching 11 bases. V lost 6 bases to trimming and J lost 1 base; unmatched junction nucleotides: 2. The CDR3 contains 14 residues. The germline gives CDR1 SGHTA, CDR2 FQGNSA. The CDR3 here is CASRGQGDSYEQYF. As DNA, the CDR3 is TGTGCCAGCAGGGGACAGGGGGATTCCTACGAGCAGTACTTC. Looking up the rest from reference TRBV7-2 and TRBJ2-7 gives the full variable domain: GAGVSQSPSNKVTEKGKDVELRCDPISGHTALYWYRQSLGQGLEFLIYFQGNSAPDKSGLPSDRFSAERTGGSVSTLTIQRTQQEDSAVYLCASRGQGDSYEQYFGPGTRLTVT.

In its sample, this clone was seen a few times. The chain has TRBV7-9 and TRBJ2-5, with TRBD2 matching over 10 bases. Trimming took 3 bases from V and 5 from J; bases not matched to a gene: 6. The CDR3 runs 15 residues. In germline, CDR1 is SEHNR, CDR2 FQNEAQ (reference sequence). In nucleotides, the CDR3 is TGTGCCAGCAGCTTGGCTAGCGGGAGTCTGGAGACCCAGTACTTC. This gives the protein CASSLASGSLETQYF.

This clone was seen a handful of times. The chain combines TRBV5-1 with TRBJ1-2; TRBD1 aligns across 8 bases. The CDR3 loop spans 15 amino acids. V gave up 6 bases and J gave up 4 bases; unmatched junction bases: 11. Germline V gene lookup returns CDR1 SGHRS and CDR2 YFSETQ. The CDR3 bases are TGCGCCAGCACCCCTCGGGCAGGGGGCGGCTATGGCTACACCTTC. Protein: CASTPRAGGGYGYTF.

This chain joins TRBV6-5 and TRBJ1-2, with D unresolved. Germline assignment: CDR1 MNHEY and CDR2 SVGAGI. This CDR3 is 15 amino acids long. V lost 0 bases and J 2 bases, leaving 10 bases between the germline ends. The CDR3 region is CASSYSSRRNYGYTF. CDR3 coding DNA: TGTGCCAGCAGTTACTCGAGTAGGAGGAACTATGGCTACACCTTC.

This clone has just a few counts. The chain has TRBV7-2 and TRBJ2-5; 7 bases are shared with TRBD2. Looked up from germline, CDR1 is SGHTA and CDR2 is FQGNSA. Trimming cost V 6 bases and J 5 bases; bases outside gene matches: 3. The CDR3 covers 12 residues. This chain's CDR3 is CASRSGGETQYF. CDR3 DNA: TGTGCCAGCAGATCCGGGGGGGAGACCCAGTACTTC.

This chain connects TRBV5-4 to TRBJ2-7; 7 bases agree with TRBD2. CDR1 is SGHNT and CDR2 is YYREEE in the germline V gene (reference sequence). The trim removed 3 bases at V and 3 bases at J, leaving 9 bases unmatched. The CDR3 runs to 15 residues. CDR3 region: CASSYGTTKGYEQYF. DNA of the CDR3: TGTGCCAGCAGCTACGGGACTACGAAGGGCTACGAGCAGTACTTC.

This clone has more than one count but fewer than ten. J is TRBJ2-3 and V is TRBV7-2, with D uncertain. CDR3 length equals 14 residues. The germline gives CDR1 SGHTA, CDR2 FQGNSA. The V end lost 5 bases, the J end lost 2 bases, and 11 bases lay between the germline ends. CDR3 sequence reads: CASSRYRDTDTQYF. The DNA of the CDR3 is TGTGCCAGCAGCAGATACAGAGACACAGATACGCAGTATTTT.

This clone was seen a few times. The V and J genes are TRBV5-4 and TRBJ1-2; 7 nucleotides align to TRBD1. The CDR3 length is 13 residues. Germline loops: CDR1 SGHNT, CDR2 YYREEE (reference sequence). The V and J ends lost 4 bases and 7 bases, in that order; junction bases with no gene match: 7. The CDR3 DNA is TGTGCCAGCAGCGCGATTAACAGGGGTGGCTACACCTTC. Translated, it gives CASSAINRGGYTF.

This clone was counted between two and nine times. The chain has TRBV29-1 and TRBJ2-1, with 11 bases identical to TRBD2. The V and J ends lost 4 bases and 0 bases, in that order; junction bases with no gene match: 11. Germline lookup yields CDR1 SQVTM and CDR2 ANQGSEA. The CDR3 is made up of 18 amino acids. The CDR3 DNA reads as TGCAGCGTTGGGAGGACTAGCGGGCCCTCAAGCTCCTACAATGAGCAGTTCTTC. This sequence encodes CSVGRTSGPSSSYNEQFF.

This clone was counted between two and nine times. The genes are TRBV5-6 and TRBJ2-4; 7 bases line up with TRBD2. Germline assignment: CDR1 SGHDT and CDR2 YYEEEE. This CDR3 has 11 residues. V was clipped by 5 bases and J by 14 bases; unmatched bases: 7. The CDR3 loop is CASRGGEREYF. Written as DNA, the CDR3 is TGTGCCAGCAGGGGGGGGGAGCGGGAGTACTTC.

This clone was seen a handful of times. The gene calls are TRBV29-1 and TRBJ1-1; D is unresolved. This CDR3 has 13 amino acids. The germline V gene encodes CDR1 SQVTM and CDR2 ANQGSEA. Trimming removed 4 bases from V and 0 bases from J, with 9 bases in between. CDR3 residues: CSVAPRMNTEAFF. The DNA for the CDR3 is TGCAGCGTTGCCCCTAGGATGAACACTGAAGCTTTCTTT.

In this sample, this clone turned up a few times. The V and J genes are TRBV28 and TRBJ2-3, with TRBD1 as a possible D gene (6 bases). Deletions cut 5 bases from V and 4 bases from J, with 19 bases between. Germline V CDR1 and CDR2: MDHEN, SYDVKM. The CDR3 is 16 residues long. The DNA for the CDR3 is TGTGCCAGCAGTCACCAACTCACAGGGACCGCAGATACGCAGTATTTT. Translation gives CASSHQLTGTADTQYF.

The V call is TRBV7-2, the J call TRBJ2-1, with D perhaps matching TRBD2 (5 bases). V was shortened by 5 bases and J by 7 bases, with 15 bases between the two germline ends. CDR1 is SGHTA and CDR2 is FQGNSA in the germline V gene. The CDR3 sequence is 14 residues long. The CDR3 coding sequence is TGTGCCAGCAGCCTTAGCGTCATTGGGAATGAGCAGTTCTTC. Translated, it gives CASSLSVIGNEQFF.

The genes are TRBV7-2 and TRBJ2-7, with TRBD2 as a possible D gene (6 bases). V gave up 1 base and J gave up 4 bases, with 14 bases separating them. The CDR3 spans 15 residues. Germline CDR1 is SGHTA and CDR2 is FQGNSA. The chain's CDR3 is CASSLEPAGRYEQYF. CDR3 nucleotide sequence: TGTGCCAGCAGCTTAGAACCGGCGGGAAGATACGAGCAGTACTTC. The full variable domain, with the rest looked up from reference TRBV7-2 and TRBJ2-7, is GAGVSQSPSNKVTEKGKDVELRCDPISGHTALYWYRQSLGQGLEFLIYFQGNSAPDKSGLPSDRFSAERTGGSVSTLTIQRTQQEDSAVYLCASSLEPAGRYEQYFGPGTRLTVT.

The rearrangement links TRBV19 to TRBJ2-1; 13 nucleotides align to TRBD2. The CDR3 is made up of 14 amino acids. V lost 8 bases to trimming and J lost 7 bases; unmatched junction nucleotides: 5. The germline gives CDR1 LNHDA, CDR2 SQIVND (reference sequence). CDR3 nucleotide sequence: TGTGCCAGTCGGACTAGCGGGAGCCGTAATGAGCAGTTCTTC. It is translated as CASRTSGSRNEQFF.

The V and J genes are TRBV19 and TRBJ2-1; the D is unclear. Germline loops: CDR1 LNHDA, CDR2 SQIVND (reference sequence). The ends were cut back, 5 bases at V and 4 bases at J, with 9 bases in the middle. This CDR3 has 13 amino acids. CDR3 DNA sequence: TGTGCCAGTAGTTGGGCCAAATACAATGAGCAGTTCTTC. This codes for CASSWAKYNEQFF.

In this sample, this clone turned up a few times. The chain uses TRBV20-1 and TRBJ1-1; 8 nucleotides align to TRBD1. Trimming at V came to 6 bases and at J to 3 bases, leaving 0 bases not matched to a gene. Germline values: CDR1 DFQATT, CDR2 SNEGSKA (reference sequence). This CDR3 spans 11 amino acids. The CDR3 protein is CSADRDTEAFF. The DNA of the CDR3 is TGCAGTGCGGACAGGGACACTGAAGCTTTCTTT.

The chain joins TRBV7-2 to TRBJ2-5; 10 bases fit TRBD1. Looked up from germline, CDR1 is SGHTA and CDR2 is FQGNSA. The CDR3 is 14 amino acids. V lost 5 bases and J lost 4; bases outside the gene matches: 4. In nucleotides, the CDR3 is TGTGCCAGCAGCCTGGACAGGGGGTCAGAGACCCAGTACTTC. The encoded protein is CASSLDRGSETQYF. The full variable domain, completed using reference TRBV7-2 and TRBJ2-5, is GAGVSQSPSNKVTEKGKDVELRCDPISGHTALYWYRQSLGQGLEFLIYFQGNSAPDKSGLPSDRFSAERTGGSVSTLTIQRTQQEDSAVYLCASSLDRGSETQYFGPGTRLLVL.

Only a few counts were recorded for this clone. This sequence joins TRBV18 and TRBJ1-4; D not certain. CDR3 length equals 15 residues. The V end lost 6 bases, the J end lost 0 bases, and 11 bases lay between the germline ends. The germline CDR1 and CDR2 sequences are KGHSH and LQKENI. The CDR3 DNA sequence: TGTGCCAGCTCGCGGACGGGATCAACTAATGAAAAACTGTTTTTT. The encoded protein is CASSRTGSTNEKLFF.

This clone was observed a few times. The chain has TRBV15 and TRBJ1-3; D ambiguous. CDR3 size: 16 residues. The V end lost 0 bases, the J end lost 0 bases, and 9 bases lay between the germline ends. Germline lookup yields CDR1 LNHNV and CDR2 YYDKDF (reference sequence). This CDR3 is CATSRERAASGNTIYF. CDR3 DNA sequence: TGTGCCACCAGCAGAGAGAGGGCAGCCTCTGGAAACACCATATATTTT.

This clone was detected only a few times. DNA for the CDR3: TGTGCCAGCAGTTTGACTAGCGGGAGAAGCGGTGAGCAGTTCTTC. Residues: CASSLTSGRSGEQFF. The chain is built from TRBV7-9 and TRBJ2-1; 12 bases agree with TRBD2. After removal of 6 bases from V and 9 bases from J, the junction contained 9 bases not matched to a gene. Germline CDR1 reads SEHNR; CDR2 reads FQNEAQ (reference sequence). The CDR3 is 15 residues long.